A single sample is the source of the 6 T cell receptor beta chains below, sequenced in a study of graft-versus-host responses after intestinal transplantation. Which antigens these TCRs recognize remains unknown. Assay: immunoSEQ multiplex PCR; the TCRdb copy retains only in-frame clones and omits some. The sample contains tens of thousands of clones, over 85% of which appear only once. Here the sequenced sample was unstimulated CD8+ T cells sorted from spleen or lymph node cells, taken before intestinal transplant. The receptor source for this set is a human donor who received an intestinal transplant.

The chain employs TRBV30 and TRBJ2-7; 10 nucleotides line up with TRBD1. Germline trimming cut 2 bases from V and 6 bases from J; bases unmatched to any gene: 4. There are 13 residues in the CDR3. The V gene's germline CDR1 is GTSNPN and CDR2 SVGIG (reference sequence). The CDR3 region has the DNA TGTGCCTGGAGTTGGGACAGGGGTTCCGAGCAGTACTTC. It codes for CAWSWDRGSEQYF.

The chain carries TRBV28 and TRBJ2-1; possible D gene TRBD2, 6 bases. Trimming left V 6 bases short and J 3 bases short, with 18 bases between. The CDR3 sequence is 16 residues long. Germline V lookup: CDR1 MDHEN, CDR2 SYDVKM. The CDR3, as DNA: TGTGCCAGCAGCTCTCCCCTGGAGGGGCTCTACAATGAGCAGTTCTTC. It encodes CASSSPLEGLYNEQFF.

As DNA, the CDR3 is TGTGCCAGCAGTTTATATGCCCAAGAGGACAATGAGCAGTTCTTC. Residues: CASSLYAQEDNEQFF. This chain connects TRBV27 to TRBJ2-1; D gene ambiguous. The CDR3 contains 15 residues. Germline CDR1 is MNHEY and CDR2 is SMNVEV (reference sequence). The V end was cut by 1 base, the J end by 5 bases, with 12 bases between.

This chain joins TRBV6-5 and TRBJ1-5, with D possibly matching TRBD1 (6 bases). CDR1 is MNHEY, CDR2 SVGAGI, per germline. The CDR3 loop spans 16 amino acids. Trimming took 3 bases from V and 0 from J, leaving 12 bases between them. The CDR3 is CASSYFDRPSNQPQHF. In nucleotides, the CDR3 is TGTGCCAGCAGTTATTTCGACAGGCCTAGCAATCAGCCCCAGCATTTT.

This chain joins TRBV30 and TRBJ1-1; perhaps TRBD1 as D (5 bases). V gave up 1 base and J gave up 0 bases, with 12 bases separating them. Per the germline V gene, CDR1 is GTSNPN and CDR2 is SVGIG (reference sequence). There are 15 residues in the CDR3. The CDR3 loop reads CAWSGLGGMNTEAFF. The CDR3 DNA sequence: TGTGCCTGGAGTGGCCTCGGGGGGATGAACACTGAAGCTTTCTTT.

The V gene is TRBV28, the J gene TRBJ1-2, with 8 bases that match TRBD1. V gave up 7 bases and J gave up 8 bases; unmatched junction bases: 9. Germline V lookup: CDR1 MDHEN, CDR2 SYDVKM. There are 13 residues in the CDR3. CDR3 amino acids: CASTSGGAYGYTF. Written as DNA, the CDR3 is TGTGCCAGCACTTCAGGGGGCGCCTACGGCTACACCTTC.